This section outlines one TCR beta chain sequence together with its context. Its matching antigen is unknown. This record comes from a study of CD8 T cells in Susac syndrome. RNA, at about 0.45 to 1 ug, was reverse transcribed with random hexamers. The amplification used immunoSEQ multiplex PCR on TCR beta CDR3; it spanned 54 Vbeta and 13 Jbeta. MiXCR, run by TCRdb on the immunoSEQ multiplex PCR reads, gives a single entry per CDR3 protein. Here the sample spans about 120,000 distinct CDR3 sequences, 85% to 95% being singletons. Regarding the study as a whole: That the number of individuals in its TCR sequencing and HLA analysis was relatively small was acknowledged by the study.

There are 15 residues in the CDR3. Germline values: CDR1 MDHEN, CDR2 SYDVKM. Trimming took 3 bases from V and 6 from J, leaving 16 bases between them. The sample consisted of CD4+ T cells from PBMCs. V is TRBV28 and J is TRBJ2-3; no clear D gene. This TCR was sampled from a human donor in good health. The CDR3 loop is CASSFSPNLGDTQYF. CDR3 sequence (DNA): TGTGCCAGCAGTTTCAGTCCTAACCTGGGGGATACGCAGTATTTT.